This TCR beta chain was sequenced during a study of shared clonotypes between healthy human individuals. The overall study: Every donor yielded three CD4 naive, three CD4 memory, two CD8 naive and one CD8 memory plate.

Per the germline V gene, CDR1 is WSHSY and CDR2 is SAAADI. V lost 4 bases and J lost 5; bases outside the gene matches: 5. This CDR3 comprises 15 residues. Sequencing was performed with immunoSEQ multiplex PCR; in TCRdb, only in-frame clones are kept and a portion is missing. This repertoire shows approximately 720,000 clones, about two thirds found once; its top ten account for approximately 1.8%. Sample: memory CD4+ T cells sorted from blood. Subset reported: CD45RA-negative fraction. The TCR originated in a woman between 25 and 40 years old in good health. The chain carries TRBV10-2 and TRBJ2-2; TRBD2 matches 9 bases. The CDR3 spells CASSAGLAVTGELFF. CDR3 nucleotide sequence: TGCGCCAGCAGTGCGGGACTAGCTGTGACCGGGGAGCTGTTTTTT.